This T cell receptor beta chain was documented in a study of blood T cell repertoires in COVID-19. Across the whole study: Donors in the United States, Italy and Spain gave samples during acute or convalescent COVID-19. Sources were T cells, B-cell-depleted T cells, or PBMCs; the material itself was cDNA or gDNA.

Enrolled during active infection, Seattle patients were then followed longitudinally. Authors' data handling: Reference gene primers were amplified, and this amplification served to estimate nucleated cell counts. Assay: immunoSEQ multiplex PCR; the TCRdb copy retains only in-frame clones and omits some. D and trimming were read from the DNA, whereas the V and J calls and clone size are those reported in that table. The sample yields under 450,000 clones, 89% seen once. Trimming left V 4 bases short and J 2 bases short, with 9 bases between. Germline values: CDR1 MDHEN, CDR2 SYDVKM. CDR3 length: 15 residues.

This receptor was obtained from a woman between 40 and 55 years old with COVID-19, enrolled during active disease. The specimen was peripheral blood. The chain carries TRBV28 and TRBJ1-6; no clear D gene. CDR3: CASSSFGAYNSPLHF. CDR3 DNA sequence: TGTGCCAGCAGTTCTTTTGGAGCCTATAATTCACCCCTCCACTTT.